This TCR beta chain is from a study of cytomegalovirus exposure and HLA in healthy donors. General study points: Some TCR beta chains (164 of them) were listed as cytomegalovirus-associated. Usually a TCR sequence was rare, but some public TCRs were found in many donors.

Per the germline V gene, CDR1 is SGHTS and CDR2 is YDEGEE. CDR3 length: 15 residues. The V end was cut by 2 bases, the J end by 5 bases, with 16 bases between. Regarding this clone: Its antigen is unknown.

Profiled with immunoSEQ multiplex PCR; TCRdb holds only in-frame clones, not every one. Of some 110,000 clones listed, about nine tenths are singletons. This sequence joins TRBV5-8 and TRBJ2-5, with a weak D call TRBD2 (7 bases). This receptor was obtained from a man aged 18 to 30 in good health and CMV-seronegative. The sequencing input was PBMCs. CDR3 sequence: CASSFYAGAYETQYF. The CDR3 nucleotides are TGTGCCAGCAGCTTTTACGCGGGGGCCTACGAGACCCAGTACTTC.